These T cell receptor beta chains were read from a single sample in a study of T cell repertoires in cytomegalovirus infection. TCRdb ran MiXCR on the reads and lists one entry per CDR3 protein. The sample contains approximately 71,000 distinct CDR3 sequences, 20% to 25% of which appear only once. Antigens of these TCRs are unknown. The sample in question was CD8+ T cells from cultured PBMCs, obtained from culture after CMV antigen stimulation. The receptors were sampled from a human donor in good health (CMV status not recorded). Some clones in this sample may be carry-over from other donors' samples. Both conserved end residues are part of each CDR3. D genes are given only for firm matches. Clone sizes are given selectively: once, few, many, or a class where the clone is expanded.

TGTGCCAGCAGTCCAGGCACTAGTACCTTC | CASSPGTSTF | - | TRBJ1-2 | few | TRBV7-9
TGTGCCAGCAGCTTGAGCGGTGAGCAGTTCTTC | CASSLSGEQFF | - | TRBJ2-1 | few | TRBV11-2
TGTGCCAGCAGCAGGGACGTGAACACCGGGGAGCTGTTTTTT | CASSRDVNTGELFF | - | TRBJ2-2 | many | TRBV7-9
TGTGCCAGCGGGAAACAGGGGGGGTCCTACGAGCAGTACTTC | CASGKQGGSYEQYF | - | TRBJ2-7 | - | TRBV28
TGTGCCAGCAGCCCCCCGGCAGGGGCGAACACTGAAGCTTTCTTT | CASSPPAGANTEAFF | - | TRBJ1-1 | few | TRBV7-9
TGTGCCAGCAGTTTCCCTAGCGACCAAGAGACCCAGTACTTC | CASSFPSDQETQYF | - | TRBJ2-5 | - | TRBV28
TGTGCCAGCAGTTACGGGCAGGGTAATTCGGCTTTCTTT | CASSYGQGNSAFF | - | TRBJ1-1 | - | TRBV6-5
TGTGCCAGCAGCCCCGGGACGGTAGATGAAAAACTGTTTTTT | CASSPGTVDEKLFF | - | TRBJ1-4 | few | TRBV6-5
TGTGCCAGCAGCTTAGGTCACCGGAGGACAGGGCAGACAGATACGCAGTATTTT | CASSLGHRRTGQTDTQYF | TRBD1 | TRBJ2-3 | few | TRBV7-9
TGTGCCAGCACCACTATCGGGACAGGGTCCACCGGGGAGCTGTTTTTT | CASTTIGTGSTGELFF | TRBD1 | TRBJ2-2 | few | TRBV7-2
TGTGCCAGCAGCTCACTGGCGGAAGTTTACAATGAGCAGTTCTTC | CASSSLAEVYNEQFF | - | TRBJ2-1 | few | TRBV11-1
TGTGCCAGCAGTACCGAGGGGCCAGCCTACGAGCAGTACTTC | CASSTEGPAYEQYF | - | TRBJ2-7 | - | TRBV6-2/TRBV6-3
TGTGCCAGCAGCCCGACGGGCCATGGGGGCCCGGTTAATGAAAAACTGTTTTTT | CASSPTGHGGPVNEKLFF | - | TRBJ1-4 | - | TRBV7-2
TGTGCCAGCATGAGTTTAAACACCGGGGAGCTGTTTTTT | CASMSLNTGELFF | - | TRBJ2-2 | - | TRBV6-5
TGTGCCAGCAGCTTGTCATATCTCTACGAGCAGTACTTC | CASSLSYLYEQYF | - | TRBJ2-7 | - | TRBV5-6
TGTGCCACCAGCAGGGAGGCGCACTACGAGCAGTACTTC | CATSREAHYEQYF | - | TRBJ2-7 | few | TRBV15
TGTGCCAGCAGACCAACGGAGGGGGATGATACGCAGTATTTT | CASRPTEGDDTQYF | - | TRBJ2-3 | few | TRBV7-9
TGTGCCAGCAGTTTTCCAGGGGAGAGGACAGATACGCAGTATTTT | CASSFPGERTDTQYF | - | TRBJ2-3 | - | TRBV12-3/TRBV12-4
TGTGCCAGCAGCCCCCCCCGGGGACTAGCGGGGGGGCGAACCGGGGAGCTGTTTTTT | CASSPPRGLAGGRTGELFF | TRBD2 | TRBJ2-2 | few | TRBV7-2
TGTGCCAGCACCCCTAGCGGATGGGAGCCAGGAGAGACCCAGTACTTC | CASTPSGWEPGETQYF | TRBD2 | TRBJ2-5 | - | TRBV27
TGTGCCAGCAGCTTAGAAGGGCTAGCGGGGATCCTCTCCTACAATGAGCAGTTCTTC | CASSLEGLAGILSYNEQFF | TRBD2 | TRBJ2-1 | few | TRBV7-9
TGCAGTGCTAGAGATCCCTCCTTGGGACAGGGATATCACACCGGGGAGCTGTTTTTT | CSARDPSLGQGYHTGELFF | TRBD1 | TRBJ2-2 | - | TRBV20-1
TGTGCCAGCAGTTTGGGACAGACACACAATCAGCCCCAGCATTTT | CASSLGQTHNQPQHF | TRBD1 | TRBJ1-5 | - | TRBV6-5
TGTGCCAGCATCGGGACCAAACGAGGCACAGATACGCAGTATTTT | CASIGTKRGTDTQYF | - | TRBJ2-3 | - | TRBV2
TGTGCCAGCAGCTGGGCTAGCGGGGGTATCTCAGATACGCAGTATTTT | CASSWASGGISDTQYF | TRBD2 | TRBJ2-3 | few | TRBV11-2
TGTGCCAGCAGGCCCGGGACTAGCGGGGCGAGGGAAACGCAGTATTTT | CASRPGTSGARETQYF | TRBD2 | TRBJ2-3 | - | TRBV12-3/TRBV12-4
TGTGCCAGCAGCTTGAACCGGGGGCCCCCCCCTGGGGCCAACGTCCTGACTTTC | CASSLNRGPPPGANVLTF | - | TRBJ2-6 | - | TRBV7-9
TGTGCCAGCAGCTTAGGAACAGGTCTACGGAGTGAAAAACTGTTTTTT | CASSLGTGLRSEKLFF | - | TRBJ1-4 | - | TRBV7-2
TGTGCCAGCAGTGTCCGGGACAGCAATCAGCCCCAGCATTTT | CASSVRDSNQPQHF | - | TRBJ1-5 | - | TRBV12-3/TRBV12-4
TGTGCCAGCAGTTACTCCTCGACAGGGAACTATGGCTACACCTTC | CASSYSSTGNYGYTF | TRBD1 | TRBJ1-2 | - | TRBV6-2/TRBV6-3
TGTGCCAGCAGTTTTAAGGGGTCCCAAGAGACCCAGTACTTC | CASSFKGSQETQYF | - | TRBJ2-5 | - | TRBV12-3/TRBV12-4
TGTGCCAGTAGTATAATCGCGGGCGCGAGTACTGAAGCTTTCTTT | CASSIIAGASTEAFF | - | TRBJ1-1 | few | TRBV19
TGTGCCTGGAGTGCAACAGGATTGGGAGAGACCCAGTACTTC | CAWSATGLGETQYF | - | TRBJ2-5 | once | TRBV30
TGTGCCAGCAGTGTTAGACGAAGACCCGCAACTAATGAAAAACTGTTTTTT | CASSVRRRPATNEKLFF | - | TRBJ1-4 | - | TRBV12-3/TRBV12-4
TGTGCCAGCACACTTCCCAGGGGACTTTTAGGTGGCTACACCTTC | CASTLPRGLLGGYTF | - | TRBJ1-2 | - | TRBV12-3/TRBV12-4
TGTGCCAGCAGTCCTTGGGGGAGGAATCAGCCCCAGCATTTT | CASSPWGRNQPQHF | - | TRBJ1-5 | few | TRBV27
TGTGCCAGCAGCTCGGGGTCCTCCTACAATGAGCAGTTCTTC | CASSSGSSYNEQFF | - | TRBJ2-1 | few | TRBV7-6
TGTGCCAGCAGCTATGGGACCGTGGTAATTCGTCCCTCCTACGAGCAGTACTTC | CASSYGTVVIRPSYEQYF | - | TRBJ2-7 | - | TRBV7-8
TGTGCCAGCAGCTCCCCCACAGGGCCCGGGGAGCTGTTTTTT | CASSSPTGPGELFF | - | TRBJ2-2 | - | TRBV7-9
TGCGCCAGCAGCCAAGATAGCGGGGGGGCAGGGGAGCAGTACTTC | CASSQDSGGAGEQYF | TRBD2 | TRBJ2-7 | - | TRBV4-1
TGTGCCAGCTCAGACACAGGGCTTAAGGGGTATAATTCACCCCTCCACTTT | CASSDTGLKGYNSPLHF | - | TRBJ1-6 | few | TRBV18
TGTGCCAGCAGCTTAGCGGCGGGGGGGCCGCCAGATACGCAGTATTTT | CASSLAAGGPPDTQYF | TRBD2 | TRBJ2-3 | few | TRBV7-6
TGTGCCAGCAGCTCCCCCAAACACTCTGGAAACACCATATATTTT | CASSSPKHSGNTIYF | - | TRBJ1-3 | medium-sized | TRBV7-9